The 25 T cell receptor beta chains in this list originate from one sample, sequenced in a study of cytomegalovirus exposure and HLA in healthy donors. The PCR was carried out with 60 Vbeta primers and 13 Jbeta primers. Sequencing used immunoSEQ multiplex PCR; TCRdb keeps in-frame clones, though not all of them. This sample has roughly 120,000 clones, with 73% found just once. Sequenced material: PBMCs. All receptors derive from a woman aged 40 to 49 in good health and CMV-seronegative.

This rearrangement joins TRBV4-1 to TRBJ2-5; 12 bases line up with TRBD2. The germline V gene encodes CDR1 MGHRA and CDR2 YSYEKL. V shed 4 bases and J 2 bases; nucleotides not matched to a gene: 2. This CDR3 comprises 15 residues. Here the CDR3 reads CASSPGTSGQETQYF. Here the CDR3 DNA reads TGCGCCAGCAGCCCGGGGACTAGCGGGCAAGAGACCCAGTACTTC.

The chain uses TRBV5-6 and TRBJ2-7; 8 bases line up with TRBD1. This CDR3 contains 14 residues. Per the germline V gene, CDR1 is SGHDT and CDR2 is YYEEEE. Unmatched junction bases numbered 3, after V lost 3 bases and J lost 1 base. The CDR3 DNA reads as TGTGCCAGCAGCTACAGGGGGTTGTCCTACGAGCAGTACTTC. Translating gives CASSYRGLSYEQYF.

CDR3 amino acids: CASSQRVAGGDETQYF. The CDR3 bases are TGCGCCAGCAGCCAGAGGGTAGCGGGAGGAGACGAGACCCAGTACTTC. J is TRBJ2-5 and V is TRBV4-3; 10 nucleotides align to TRBD2. V shed 3 bases, J shed 5 bases, and the junction held 9 bases outside the gene matches. Germline V gives CDR1 LGHNA, CDR2 YSLEER. The CDR3 spans 16 residues.

On this clone itself: Sequence at one end of the junction differs from germline and may be a read error. The chain couples TRBV9 to TRBJ2-5; possible D gene TRBD1, 7 bases. In germline, CDR1 is SGDLS, CDR2 YYNGEE. The CDR3 spans 14 residues. As DNA, the CDR3 is TGTGCCGGCAGCACCTCAGGGGGGCCAGAGACCCAGTACTTC. This codes for CAGSTSGGPETQYF.

This clone was detected only once. V usage is TRBV5-6 and J usage is TRBJ1-1; D unclear. The germline V gene encodes CDR1 SGHDT and CDR2 YYEEEE. There are 14 residues in the CDR3. Trimming stripped 3 bases from V and 3 bases from J, with 12 bases between. The CDR3 DNA follows: TGTGCCAGCAGCTGGCGGGTGGGTTACACTGAAGCTTTCTTT. Its protein product is CASSWRVGYTEAFF.

The genes are TRBV5-1 and TRBJ1-6; 9 bases fit TRBD1. The V gene end was trimmed by 2 bases and the J gene end by 0 bases; junction bases not matched to a gene: 6. The CDR3 extends over 18 amino acids. The V gene's germline CDR1 is SGHRS and CDR2 YFSETQ. In DNA, the CDR3 is TGCGCCAGCAGCTTACGGACAGGGGTCAGCTCCTATAATTCACCCCTCCACTTT. It translates to CASSLRTGVSSYNSPLHF.

The chain carries TRBV9 and TRBJ2-2, with TRBD1 matching over 8 bases. V was clipped by 0 bases and J by 5 bases; unmatched bases: 3. The CDR3 totals 15 residues. Germline V gene data show CDR1 as SGDLS and CDR2 as YYNGEE. The CDR3 DNA follows: TGTGCCAGCAGCGTAGACAGGGGGAGGACCGGGGAGCTGTTTTTT. Residues: CASSVDRGRTGELFF.

V and J are TRBV7-2 and TRBJ1-1; 7 positions agree with TRBD1. Germline values: CDR1 SGHTA, CDR2 FQGNSA. The CDR3 sequence is 15 residues long. V was pared by 1 base and J by 6 bases, with 8 bases of the junction left unmatched. The CDR3 nucleotides are TGTGCCAGCAGCTTAGTTTTGTCCGGGACAGCTGAAGCTTTCTTT. Protein sequence: CASSLVLSGTAEAFF.

This clone has just one count. The CDR3, as DNA: TGTGCCAGCAGTTACTCTGGGGCAATGGGCTACGAGCAGTACTTC. Translation gives CASSYSGAMGYEQYF. The chain joins TRBV6-5 to TRBJ2-7; a weak D match, TRBD1 (5 bases). The germline V gene has CDR1 MNHEY and CDR2 SVGAGI. CDR3 length: 15 residues. Between the trimmed V and J ends, which lost 0 bases and 3 bases, there was a span of 12 bases.

The rearrangement joins TRBV30 to TRBJ2-7; D gene ambiguous. Looked up from germline, CDR1 is GTSNPN and CDR2 is SVGIG (reference sequence). Between the trimmed V and J ends, which lost 3 bases and 5 bases, there was a span of 8 bases. This CDR3 region has 11 residues. The CDR3 loop is CAWSPQDEQYF. The CDR3 DNA follows: TGTGCCTGGAGCCCCCAGGACGAGCAGTACTTC.

The CDR3 protein is CASSARLRSTDTQYF. As DNA, the CDR3 is TGCGCCAGCAGCGCGCGGCTGCGCAGCACAGATACGCAGTATTTT. The rearrangement links TRBV4-3 to TRBJ2-3; D is ambiguous. Per germline, CDR1 LGHNA and CDR2 YSLEER. V dropped 5 bases and J dropped 0 bases, with 12 bases sitting between them. The CDR3 sequence is 15 residues long.

The DNA for the CDR3 is TGTGCCAGCAGTTGGGGCAGGGGGAATGAAAAACTGTTTTTT. Translating gives CASSWGRGNEKLFF. The rearrangement links TRBV9 to TRBJ1-4, with TRBD1 matching 7 bases. In germline, CDR1 is SGDLS, CDR2 YYNGEE. V gave up 5 bases and J gave up 5 bases; unmatched junction bases: 6. There are 14 residues in the CDR3.

The rearrangement links TRBV21-1 to TRBJ2-7; the D call TRBD1 from the table was never checked on the DNA. TRBV21-1 is a pseudogene segment. The CDR3 length is 15 residues. In DNA, the CDR3 is TGTGCCAGCAGCGGACGGGACAGCCTTCGGGACGAGCAGTACTTC. It specifies CASSGRDSLRDEQYF.

The rearrangement joins TRBV30 to TRBJ1-6; 8 bases fit TRBD1. V lost 3 bases and J lost 5; bases outside the gene matches: 6. Looked up from germline, CDR1 is GTSNPN and CDR2 is SVGIG (reference sequence). The CDR3 loop spans 15 amino acids. The CDR3 nucleotides are TGTGCCTGGAGCAGACAGGGGTTGGATAATTCACCCCTCCACTTT. It yields the protein CAWSRQGLDNSPLHF.

In its sample, this clone was seen a few times. V is TRBV5-1 and J is TRBJ2-5; 12 nucleotides agree with TRBD1. V lost 6 bases to trimming and J lost 6 bases; unmatched junction nucleotides: 9. Germline V CDR1 and CDR2: SGHRS, YFSETQ. This CDR3 contains 15 residues. The CDR3 coding sequence is TGCGCCAGCATCGCGGGACAGGGGGCTTTTAAGACCCAGTACTTC. Its translation: CASIAGQGAFKTQYF.

This clone has only a few counts. The chain links TRBV7-2 to TRBJ2-3; TRBD2 is a possible D gene (5 bases). The CDR3 is made up of 15 amino acids. Trimming shortened V by 1 base and J by 0 bases, and 8 bases separated the two germline ends. Germline CDR1 and CDR2: SGHTA and FQGNSA. This CDR3 reads CASSLDGVSTDTQYF. CDR3 in DNA: TGTGCCAGCAGCTTAGACGGGGTGAGCACAGATACGCAGTATTTT.

V and J are TRBV5-4 and TRBJ1-1; TRBD1 matches 12 bases. The CDR3 loop spans 13 amino acids. Germline values: CDR1 SGHNT, CDR2 YYREEE (reference sequence). V dropped 4 bases and J dropped 11; count of bases not matched to a gene: 6. CDR3 in DNA: TGTGCCAGCAGCCCGGGACAGGGGGCGCGGGCTTTCTTT. Its translation: CASSPGQGARAFF.

The rearrangement uses TRBV7-8 and TRBJ2-2; 7 nucleotides align to TRBD2. Germline CDR1 is SGHVS and CDR2 is FQNEAQ. Unmatched junction bases numbered 11, after V lost 4 bases and J lost 3 bases. This CDR3 has 17 amino acids. The CDR3 DNA reads TGTGCCAGCAGCTCCCCGAGTGGGAGGGCGCACACCGGGGAGCTGTTTTTT. Protein product: CASSSPSGRAHTGELFF. The full variable domain, its missing parts supplied by reference TRBV7-8 and TRBJ2-2, is GAGVSQSPRYKVAKRGQDVALRCDPISGHVSLFWYQQALGQGPEFLTYFQNEAQLDKSGLPSDRFFAERPEGSVSTLKIQRTQQEDSAVYLCASSSPSGRAHTGELFFGEGSRLTVL.

This chain links TRBV18 with TRBJ1-2; D not certain. Trimming removed 2 bases from V and 8 bases from J, with 12 bases in between. Per germline, CDR1 KGHSH and CDR2 LQKENI. The CDR3 has 13 residues. CDR3 sequence reads: CASSPGAAVGYTF. DNA for the CDR3: TGTGCCAGCTCACCAGGCGCCGCGGTCGGCTACACCTTC.

This sequence joins TRBV7-3 and TRBJ2-1; 15 bases fit TRBD2. The CDR3 extends over 15 amino acids. CDR1 and CDR2 (germline): SGHTA, FQGTGA. V lost 5 bases and J lost 7; bases outside the gene matches: 3. CDR3 DNA sequence: TGTGCCAGCAGCCGGACTAGCGGGGGGGCTAATGAGCAGTTCTTC. It specifies CASSRTSGGANEQFF.

The chain has TRBV5-4 and TRBJ2-3; D uncertain. The germline V gene encodes CDR1 SGHNT and CDR2 YYREEE (reference sequence). The CDR3 is 13 amino acids. With 2 bases removed from V and 4 bases from J, the gap between germline ends came to 8 bases. In nucleotides, the CDR3 is TGTGCCAGCAGCTTACCAGTCGCAGATACGCAGTATTTT. Translated: CASSLPVADTQYF.

As for this clone: A read error may account for a junction end that differs from germline. V is TRBV7-9 and J is TRBJ1-1; tentative D call: TRBD1 (5 bases). The germline V gene has CDR1 SEHNR and CDR2 FQNEAQ (reference sequence). This CDR3 has 12 amino acids. This CDR3 is CSSSLGLIEAFF. In nucleotides, the CDR3 is TGTTCCAGCAGCTTGGGGCTGATTGAAGCTTTCTTT.

This clone was counted a few times. The chain uses TRBV5-6 and TRBJ1-4; tentative D call: TRBD1 (6 bases). This CDR3 comprises 15 residues. Trimming removed 1 base from V and 3 bases from J, with 10 bases in between. Germline values: CDR1 SGHDT, CDR2 YYEEEE. As DNA, the CDR3 is TGTGCCAGCAGCTTGAGGGGGTCACCTAATGAAAAACTGTTTTTT. It translates to CASSLRGSPNEKLFF. Complete variable domain (other parts from reference TRBV5-6 and TRBJ1-4): DAGVTQSPTHLIKTRGQQVTLRCSPKSGHDTVSWYQQALGQGPQFIFQYYEEEERQRGNFPDRFSGHQFPNYSSELNVNALLLGDSALYLCASSLRGSPNEKLFFGSGTQLSVL.

The chain recombines TRBV4-3 with TRBJ1-5; D not certain. Germline-derived CDR1 and CDR2 are LGHNA and YSLEER. CDR3 length: 13 residues. Trimming removed 2 bases at V and 2 bases at J, with 4 bases between. The CDR3 bases are TGCGCCAGCAGCCAAACTGGCAATCAGCCCCAGCATTTT. It is translated as CASSQTGNQPQHF.

The rearrangement links TRBV7-2 to TRBJ1-5, with 10 positions matching TRBD1. V lost 5 bases, J lost 10 bases, and 11 bases stayed unmatched. CDR3 size: 15 residues. CDR1 is SGHTA, CDR2 FQGNSA, per germline. The CDR3 sequence is CASSIWTGGFSPQHF. The CDR3 bases are TGTGCCAGCAGCATCTGGACAGGGGGTTTCAGCCCCCAGCATTTT.